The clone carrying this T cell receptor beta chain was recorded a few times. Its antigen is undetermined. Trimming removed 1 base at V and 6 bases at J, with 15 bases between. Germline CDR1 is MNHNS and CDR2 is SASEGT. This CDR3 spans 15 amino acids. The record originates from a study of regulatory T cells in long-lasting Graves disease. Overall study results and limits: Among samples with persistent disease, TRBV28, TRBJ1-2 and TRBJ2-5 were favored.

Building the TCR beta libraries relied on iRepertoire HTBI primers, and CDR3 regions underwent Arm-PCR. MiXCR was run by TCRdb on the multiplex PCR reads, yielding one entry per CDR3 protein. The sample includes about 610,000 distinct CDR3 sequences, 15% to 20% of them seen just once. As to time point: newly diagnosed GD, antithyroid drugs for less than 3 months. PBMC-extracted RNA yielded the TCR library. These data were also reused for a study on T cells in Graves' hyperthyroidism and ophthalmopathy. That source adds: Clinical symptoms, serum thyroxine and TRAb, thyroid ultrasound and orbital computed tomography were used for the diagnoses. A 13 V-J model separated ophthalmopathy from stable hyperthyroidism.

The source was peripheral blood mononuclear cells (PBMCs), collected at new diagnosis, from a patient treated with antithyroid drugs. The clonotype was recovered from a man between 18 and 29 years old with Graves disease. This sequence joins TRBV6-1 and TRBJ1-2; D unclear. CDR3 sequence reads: CASSEGPARSHGYTF. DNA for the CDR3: TGTGCCAGCAGTGAAGGTCCCGCTAGATCGCATGGCTACACCTTC.